This T cell receptor (beta chain) was sequenced during a study of cytotoxic CD8 clonotypes in ibrutinib-treated CLL. As for the study in general: Over 9 relapsed/refractory, roughly 16 treatment-naive; 17 IGHV unmutated. Responses: some 25 partial, 2 complete; after median roughly 68 months, around 15 stayed remitted, some twelve progressed. Broader study findings: Upon ibrutinib response clonality rose, and upon progression it fell back toward baseline.

Per germline, CDR1 ENHRY and CDR2 SYGVKD. V was cut by 3 bases and J by 0 bases, with 9 bases left in between. The CDR3 has 14 residues. Roughly 1.8 micrograms of genomic DNA (from cryopreserved PBMCs) were used for TCR beta libraries. Libraries were prepared by immunoSEQ multiplex PCR; TCRdb keeps only in-frame clonotypes and omits some of them. The table records 17,000 or so clones, 50% to 75% of them present only once. Note on this clone: Its cognate antigen is unknown.

Source: PBMCs, taken after 12 months of ibrutinib treatment. The J gene is TRBJ2-7, the V gene TRBV10-3, with D possibly TRBD2 on 6 matching bases. This clonotype was sampled from a human donor with chronic lymphocytic leukemia. The CDR3 coding sequence is TGTGCCATCAGTGACGCGGGGAGCTCCTACGAGCAGTACTTC. Its protein is CAISDAGSSYEQYF.